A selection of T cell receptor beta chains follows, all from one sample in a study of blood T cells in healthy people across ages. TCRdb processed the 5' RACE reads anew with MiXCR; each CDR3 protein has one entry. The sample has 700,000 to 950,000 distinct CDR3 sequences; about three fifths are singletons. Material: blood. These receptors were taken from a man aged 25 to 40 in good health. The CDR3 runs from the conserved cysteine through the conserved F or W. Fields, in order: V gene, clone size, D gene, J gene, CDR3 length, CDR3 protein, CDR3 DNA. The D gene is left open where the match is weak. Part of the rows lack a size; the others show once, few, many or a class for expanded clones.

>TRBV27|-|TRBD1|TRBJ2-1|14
CASSSPGQGVTQFF
TGTGCCAGCAGTTCACCGGGACAGGGTGTGACCCAGTTCTTC
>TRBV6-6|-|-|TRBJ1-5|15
CASREHSGYSQPQHF
TGTGCCAGCAGGGAACACTCGGGCTATAGTCAGCCCCAGCATTTT
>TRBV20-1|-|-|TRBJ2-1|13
CSARDLYPGEQFF
TGCAGTGCTAGAGATCTTTATCCGGGTGAGCAGTTCTTC
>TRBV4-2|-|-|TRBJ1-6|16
CASSQEGGGIISPLHF
TGTGCCAGCAGCCAAGAGGGGGGGGGAATTATATCACCCCTCCACTTT
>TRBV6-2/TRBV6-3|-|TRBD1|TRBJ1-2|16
CASSPNLHRGDYGYTF
TGTGCCAGCAGCCCTAATCTCCACAGGGGTGACTATGGCTACACCTTC
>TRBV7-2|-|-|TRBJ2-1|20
CASSLVFRTTRGRRDNEQFF
TGTGCCAGCAGCTTAGTTTTCCGGACGACTCGGGGGAGGCGGGACAATGAGCAGTTCTTC
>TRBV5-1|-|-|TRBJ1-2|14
CASRSGGVDYGYTF
TGCGCCAGCAGATCGGGAGGCGTAGACTATGGCTACACCTTC
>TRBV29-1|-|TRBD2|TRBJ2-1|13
CSVGGTPYNEQFF
TGCAGCGTGGGGGGGACTCCTTACAATGAGCAGTTCTTC
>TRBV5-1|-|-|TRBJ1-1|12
CASSLDGGQAFF
TGCGCCAGCAGCTTGGATGGAGGCCAAGCTTTCTTT
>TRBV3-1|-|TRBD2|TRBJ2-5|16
CASSQDWSGGQETQYF
TGTGCCAGCAGCCAAGATTGGAGCGGGGGCCAAGAGACCCAGTACTTC
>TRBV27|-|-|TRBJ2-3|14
CATRPIRMAFKQYF
TGTGCCACCAGACCGATCAGGATGGCTTTTAAGCAGTATTTT
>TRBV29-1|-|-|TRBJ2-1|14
CSVRTGSSYNEQFF
TGCAGCGTACGAACAGGTAGCTCCTACAATGAGCAGTTCTTC
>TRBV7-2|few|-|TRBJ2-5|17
CASSLNSLTLTSETQYF
TGTGCCAGCAGCTTAAATAGTCTGACTTTAACCTCAGAGACCCAGTACTTC
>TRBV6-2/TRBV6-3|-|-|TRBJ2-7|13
CASTKGGPYEQYF
TGTGCCAGCACTAAGGGCGGGCCCTACGAGCAGTACTTC
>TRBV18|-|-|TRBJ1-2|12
CASSPDNAGYTF
TGTGCCAGCTCACCTGACAATGCCGGCTACACCTTC
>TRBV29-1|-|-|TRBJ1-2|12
CSVDNRWVGYTF
TGCAGCGTTGATAACCGCTGGGTTGGCTACACCTTC
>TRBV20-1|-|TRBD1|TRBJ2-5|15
CSARIQGVIRETQYF
TGCAGTGCTAGAATACAGGGGGTGATTCGGGAGACCCAGTACTTC
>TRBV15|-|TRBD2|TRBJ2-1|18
CATSGNDRGRTSYNEQFF
TGTGCTACCAGCGGAAATGACCGCGGGAGGACCTCCTACAATGAGCAGTTCTTC
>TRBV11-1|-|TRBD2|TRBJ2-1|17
CASSLFGRAGGEDEQFF
TGTGCCAGCAGCTTATTTGGACGAGCGGGGGGGGAAGATGAGCAGTTCTTC
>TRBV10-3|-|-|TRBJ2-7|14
CAISARQGFYEQYF
TGTGCCATCAGTGCCAGGCAGGGTTTCTACGAGCAGTACTTC
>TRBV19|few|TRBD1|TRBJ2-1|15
CASSINRGLGNEQFF
TGTGCCAGTAGTATAAATAGGGGGCTAGGGAATGAGCAGTTCTTC
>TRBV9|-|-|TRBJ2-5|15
CASSVAVSSAETQYF
TGTGCCAGCAGCGTAGCTGTCAGTTCAGCGGAGACCCAGTACTTC
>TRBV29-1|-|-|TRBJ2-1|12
CSVRPLGNEQFF
TGCAGCGTTCGTCCTTTGGGCAATGAGCAGTTCTTC
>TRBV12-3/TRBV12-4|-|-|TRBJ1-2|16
CASSRGARGINYGYTF
TGTGCCAGCAGTCGGGGCGCGCGGGGGATCAACTATGGCTACACCTTC
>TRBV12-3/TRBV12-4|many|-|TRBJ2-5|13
CASSPQGQETQYF
TGTGCCAGCAGTCCGCAGGGCCAAGAGACCCAGTACTTC
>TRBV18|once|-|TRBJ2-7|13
CASSHDSTYEQYF
TGTGCCAGCTCGCACGACAGTACCTACGAGCAGTACTTC
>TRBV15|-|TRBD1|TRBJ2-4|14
CATSRTGGLREQYF
TGTGCCACCAGCAGGACAGGGGGCCTGAGGGAGCAGTACTTC